The sample holds many counts of the clone carrying this T cell receptor (beta chain). Its specificity is not known. This sample's TCRbeta library carried unique molecular identifier barcodes. TCRdb reprocessed the PCR reads via MiXCR and lists one record per CDR3 protein. There are 450,000 to 550,000 distinct CDR3 sequences in the sample; 11% occur only once, and around 15% lies in the top ten. These data originate in a study of T-cell reconstitution after alpha-beta-depleted transplantation in children. Study conclusions and caveats: The study traced high day-60 TCRbeta diversity in some patients to surviving recipient T cells and thymic progenitors.

Germline V gives CDR1 SGHTA, CDR2 FQGNSA. Trimming stripped 2 bases from V and 2 bases from J, with 11 bases between. The CDR3 extends over 15 amino acids. This TCR was recovered from a female patient aged 2-9 years who had a stem cell transplant for aplastic anemia, so the T cells may come from the graft donor. The material was PBMCs, mostly from graft donor cells, obtained 180 days after TCRalphabeta/CD19-depleted stem cell transplant. The chain recombines TRBV7-2 with TRBJ2-3; either TRBD1 or TRBD2 may fit D (5 bases each). The CDR3 is CASSLRPGTTDTQYF. The CDR3 DNA sequence: TGTGCCAGCAGCTTAAGACCAGGGACCACAGATACGCAGTATTTT. The full variable domain, in which reference TRBV7-2 and TRBJ2-3 provide the parts outside the CDR3, is GAGVSQSPSNKVTEKGKDVELRCDPISGHTALYWYRQSLGQGLEFLIYFQGNSAPDKSGLPSDRFSAERTGGSVSTLTIQRTQQEDSAVYLCASSLRPGTTDTQYFGPGTRLTVL.